This T cell receptor (beta chain) is drawn from a study of blood T cell repertoires in COVID-19. Study at large: COVID-19 samples from acute and convalescent phases originated in the United States, Italy and Spain. T cells, B-cell-depleted T cells, or PBMCs supplied cDNA or gDNA.

Methods used by the authors: Amplified reference gene primers provided the basis for estimating nucleated cell counts. Using immunoSEQ multiplex PCR, the repertoire was profiled, and TCRdb retains in-frame clones only, with some absent. The DNA was the basis for D and trimming; V, J and clone size are from that table. This sample has about 480,000 clones; roughly 90% occur once, and the top ten carry 4.3%. Germline V gene lookup returns CDR1 MGHRA and CDR2 YSYEKL. V lost 0 bases and J lost 10; bases outside the gene matches: 11. The CDR3 extends over 16 amino acids. The receptor comes from a woman in her thirties with acute or convalescent COVID-19. Specimen: peripheral blood. The rearrangement uses TRBV4-1 and TRBJ2-1; 8 bases agree with TRBD2. CDR3 DNA sequence: TGCGCCAGCAGCCAAGACCAGTTCGGCGGGGGGCAAGAGCAGTTCTTC. It yields the protein CASSQDQFGGGQEQFF.